One and the same sample provided the 32 T cell receptor beta chains below, sequenced in a study of blood T cell repertoires in COVID-19. Data came from immunoSEQ multiplex PCR; TCRdb stores just in-frame clones and leaves some out. Among 150,000 to 200,000 clones listed, less than 90% were seen once. The sample consisted of peripheral blood. All receptors derive from an older woman with acute or convalescent COVID-19.

V usage is TRBV5-1 and J usage is TRBJ2-5; 8 positions match TRBD1. The CDR3 loop spans 14 amino acids. Germline V gene lookup returns CDR1 SGHRS and CDR2 YFSETQ. V lost 3 bases, J lost 4 bases, and 5 bases stayed unmatched. The CDR3 sequence: CASSSGTGRETQYF. In DNA form, the CDR3 reads TGCGCCAGCAGCTCTGGGACAGGTAGAGAGACCCAGTACTTC.

The chain couples TRBV12-3 or TRBV12-4 to TRBJ1-2; no reliable D call. V was pared by 0 bases and J by 10 bases, with 12 bases between. The CDR3 is made up of 13 amino acids. The CDR3 nucleotides are TGTGCCAGCAGTTTAGCGCAGAACGTTGTCTACACCTTC. The encoded protein is CASSLAQNVVYTF.

The rearrangement joins TRBV18 to TRBJ1-3; TRBD1 agrees at 8 bases. The CDR3 length is 16 residues. From germline, CDR1 is KGHSH and CDR2 LQKENI. J gave up 0 bases and V 2 bases, and 3 bases lay outside the gene matches. DNA of the CDR3: TGTGCCAGCTCACCATGGGGACAGGACTCTGGAAACACCATATATTTT. Amino acid sequence: CASSPWGQDSGNTIYF.

This chain joins TRBV7-2 and TRBJ1-1; TRBD1 might be the D (5 bases). The CDR3 totals 16 residues. CDR1 and CDR2 (germline): SGHTA, FQGNSA. V lost 5 bases to trimming and J lost 6 bases, with 22 bases between them. This chain's CDR3 is CASSPPGMGRVSEAFF. CDR3 coding DNA: TGTGCCAGCAGCCCACCCGGAATGGGGCGCGTCTCTGAAGCTTTCTTT.

The chain is built from TRBV4-1 and TRBJ1-6; 12 bases agree with TRBD1. The germline gives CDR1 MGHRA, CDR2 YSYEKL. V lost 0 bases and J lost 8; bases outside the gene matches: 5. The CDR3 totals 17 residues. The CDR3: CASSQEGTGGMDSPLHF. The DNA for the CDR3 is TGCGCCAGCAGCCAAGAAGGGACAGGGGGCATGGATTCACCCCTCCACTTT.

CDR3 DNA sequence: TGTGCCATCAGTGACGGAACCGGGACAGGCAACGAGCAGTACTTC. Its translation is CAISDGTGTGNEQYF. The chain combines TRBV10-3 with TRBJ2-7; 8 bases line up with TRBD1. Germline V gene data show CDR1 as ENHRY and CDR2 as SYGVKD. The V and J ends lost 3 bases and 5 bases, in that order; junction bases with no gene match: 9. The CDR3 is made up of 15 amino acids.

The gene calls are TRBV9 and TRBJ1-2; 9 nucleotides line up with TRBD1. CDR3 length: 15 amino acids. The germline gives CDR1 SGDLS, CDR2 YYNGEE. V gave up 3 bases and J gave up 4 bases; unmatched junction bases: 7. CDR3 coding DNA: TGTGCCAGCAGCGCCGGTGGGACAGGGTCCTATGGCTACACCTTC. Its translation: CASSAGGTGSYGYTF.

The chain employs TRBV3-1 (or the pseudogene TRBV3-2) and TRBJ2-4; 8 nucleotides agree with TRBD1. CDR1 and CDR2 from the germline V gene are LGHDT and YNNKEL (reference sequence). The J segment lost 1 base and the V segment lost 4 bases, leaving 15 bases of the junction unmatched. The CDR3 length is 19 residues. The CDR3 sequence: CASSPKMGLTGVAKNIQYF. As DNA, the CDR3 is TGTGCCAGCAGCCCGAAGATGGGGTTGACAGGGGTGGCCAAAAACATTCAGTACTTC.

The J gene is TRBJ2-7, the V gene TRBV11-2, with D possibly matching TRBD2 (6 bases). CDR1 is SGHAT and CDR2 is FQNNGV in the germline V gene. V dropped 1 base and J dropped 6 bases, with 16 bases sitting between them. This CDR3 spans 15 amino acids. CDR3 nucleotide sequence: TGTGCCAGCAGCTTAGTGGGCGGGACGGCCCGCGAGCAGTACTTC. Translation gives CASSLVGGTAREQYF.

The chain uses TRBV6-1 and TRBJ1-5; 9 nucleotides align to TRBD1. CDR1 and CDR2 (germline): MNHNS, SASEGT. J lost 3 bases, V lost 2 bases, and 11 bases had no gene match. This CDR3 has 18 residues. CDR3 DNA sequence: TGTGCCAGCAGTGAAATAAGGACAGGGGTCGCCAACAATCAGCCCCAGCATTTT. Its translation is CASSEIRTGVANNQPQHF.

The V gene is TRBV3-1 (or the pseudogene TRBV3-2), the J gene TRBJ1-1; 7 bases align to TRBD1. This CDR3 contains 18 residues. Germline values: CDR1 LGHDT, CDR2 YNNKEL (reference sequence). V dropped 1 base and J dropped 0; count of bases not matched to a gene: 11. The CDR3 is CASSQVLQGLGMNTEAFF. CDR3 in DNA: TGTGCCAGCAGCCAAGTGTTACAGGGGCTGGGGATGAACACTGAAGCTTTCTTT.

The V gene is TRBV18, the J gene TRBJ1-1; the D gene is possibly TRBD1 (5 bases). The CDR3 spans 16 residues. The V end lost 3 bases, the J end lost 0 bases, and 14 bases lay between the germline ends. The germline CDR1 and CDR2 sequences are KGHSH and LQKENI. The CDR3 DNA is TGTGCCAGCTCACCCACCGGGGGTTACATGAACACTGAAGCTTTCTTT. Protein product: CASSPTGGYMNTEAFF.

This chain uses TRBV6-1 with TRBJ1-1, with D tentatively TRBD1 (5 bases). The CDR3 spans 15 residues. CDR1 and CDR2 (germline): MNHNS, SASEGT. Trimming left V 2 bases short and J 6 bases short, with 16 bases between. CDR3 sequence reads: CASSESPPGRSEAFF. The CDR3 bases are TGTGCCAGCAGTGAATCCCCACCAGGGCGATCTGAAGCTTTCTTT.

The chain recombines TRBV6-2 or TRBV6-3 with TRBJ1-2; 9 nucleotides line up with TRBD1. Losses at the gene ends were 2 bases for V and 5 bases for J; bases not matched to a gene: 3. Germline assignment: CDR1 MNHEY and CDR2 SVGEGT. The CDR3 is 14 amino acids. CDR3 DNA: TGTGCCAGCAGTTACCAGGGACAGGGATATGGCTACACCTTC. It specifies CASSYQGQGYGYTF.

The chain uses TRBV6-5 and TRBJ2-7; 10 bases match TRBD1. CDR3 length: 15 amino acids. CDR1 MNHEY and CDR2 SVGAGI come from the germline V gene. The trim removed 6 bases at V and 0 bases at J, leaving 5 bases unmatched. In DNA, the CDR3 is TGTGCCAGCAGGACCTGGACAGGGGGCTCCTACGAGCAGTACTTC. The encoded protein is CASRTWTGGSYEQYF.

CDR3 in DNA: TGTGCCAGTAGTATAGCGGGAGGTTCCTACGAGCAGTACTTC. It encodes CASSIAGGSYEQYF. This chain uses TRBV19 with TRBJ2-7, with TRBD2 matching over 7 bases. Per germline, CDR1 LNHDA and CDR2 SQIVND (reference sequence). V lost 1 base, J lost 1 base, and 1 base stayed unmatched. This CDR3 is 14 amino acids long.

This clone was observed once. The rearrangement uses TRBV4-2 and TRBJ1-1; D is ambiguous. The CDR3 totals 15 residues. CDR1 and CDR2 from the germline V gene are LGHNA and YNFKEQ. V was shortened by 1 base and J by 1 base, with 10 bases between the two germline ends. The DNA for the CDR3 is TGTGCCAGCAGCCAAGGGTCCCAAGCGAACACTGAAGCTTTCTTT. Translating it yields CASSQGSQANTEAFF.

The chain carries TRBV28 and TRBJ1-1, with D possibly TRBD1 on 5 matching bases. The germline V gene encodes CDR1 MDHEN and CDR2 SYDVKM. Deletions cut 4 bases from V and 5 bases from J, with 14 bases between. The CDR3 extends over 14 amino acids. The CDR3 region is CASSSADRTTEAFF. The CDR3 coding sequence is TGTGCCAGCAGTTCCGCCGACAGAACTACTGAAGCTTTCTTT.

The chain joins TRBV14 to TRBJ2-3, with D possibly TRBD2 on 6 matching bases. The germline CDR1 and CDR2 sequences are SGHDN and FVKESK. The ends were cut back, 4 bases at V and 2 bases at J, with 7 bases in the middle. The CDR3 consists of 13 residues. CDR3: CASSREDTDTQYF. CDR3 DNA: TGTGCCAGCAGCCGGGAGGACACAGATACGCAGTATTTT. Variable domain in full (rest from reference TRBV14 and TRBJ2-3): EAGVTQFPSHSVIEKGQTVTLRCDPISGHDNLYWYRRVMGKEIKFLLHFVKESKQDESGMPNNRFLAERTGGTYSTLKVQPAELEDSGVYFCASSREDTDTQYFGPGTRLTVL.

The chain carries TRBV5-1 and TRBJ2-7, with TRBD1 as a possible D gene (6 bases). The CDR3 covers 14 residues. Per the germline V gene, CDR1 is SGHRS and CDR2 is YFSETQ. Trimming took off 4 bases at V and 1 base at J, with 12 bases between the two ends. CDR3 sequence: CASSTLTGSYEQYF. The CDR3 DNA reads TGCGCCAGCAGCACCCTGACAGGATCCTACGAGCAGTACTTC.

The chain is built from TRBV6-1 and TRBJ2-7; D not certain. CDR3 length: 13 amino acids. V was trimmed by 2 bases and J by 4 bases, leaving 9 bases between them. The germline V gene encodes CDR1 MNHNS and CDR2 SASEGT. CDR3 nucleotides: TGTGCCAGCAGTGAATCATCCGGTTACGAGCAGTACTTC. This encodes CASSESSGYEQYF.

The sample holds a few counts of this clone. The chain joins TRBV5-1 to TRBJ1-1; D is perhaps TRBD1 (6 bases). Trimming shortened V by 0 bases and J by 7 bases, and 13 bases separated the two germline ends. The CDR3 runs to 14 residues. CDR1 is SGHRS and CDR2 is YFSETQ in the germline V gene. CDR3 sequence: CASSLEGQNGEAFF. Written as DNA, the CDR3 is TGCGCCAGCAGCTTGGAAGGACAGAACGGTGAAGCTTTCTTT. Supplemented by reference TRBV5-1 and TRBJ1-1, the full variable domain reads KAGVTQTPRYLIKTRGQQVTLSCSPISGHRSVSWYQQTPGQGLQFLFEYFSETQRNKGNFPGRFSGRQFSNSRSEMNVSTLELGDSALYLCASSLEGQNGEAFFGQGTRLTVV.

The chain employs TRBV6-5 and TRBJ2-7; 9 bases line up with TRBD1. The V and J ends lost 4 bases and 1 base, in that order; junction bases with no gene match: 8. Looked up from germline, CDR1 is MNHEY and CDR2 is SVGAGI. This CDR3 region has 16 residues. In nucleotides, the CDR3 is TGTGCCAGCAGTTCGGCAGGGACAGGGAATTCCTACGAGCAGTACTTC. This encodes CASSSAGTGNSYEQYF.

This chain uses TRBV12-3 or TRBV12-4 with TRBJ1-5; a possible D gene is TRBD1 (5 bases). Trimming stripped 6 bases from V and 4 bases from J, with 10 bases between. The CDR3 runs to 13 residues. CDR3 sequence: CASRGGSNQPQHF. The DNA of the CDR3 is TGTGCCAGCAGGGGGGGGTCGAATCAGCCCCAGCATTTT.

This chain uses TRBV6-2 or TRBV6-3 with TRBJ1-2; TRBD1 agrees at 7 bases. V lost 4 bases, J lost 7 bases, and 3 bases stayed unmatched. CDR1 and CDR2 from the germline V gene are MNHEY and SVGEGT. This CDR3 is 12 amino acids long. The CDR3 reads CASSLQGLGYTF. As DNA, the CDR3 is TGTGCCAGCAGTTTACAGGGGCTTGGCTACACCTTC.

This clone was observed a handful of times. The V call is TRBV2, the J call TRBJ2-7; TRBD1 agrees at 7 bases. This CDR3 is 15 amino acids long. After removal of 7 bases from V and 1 base from J, the junction contained 10 bases not matched to a gene. Germline assignment: CDR1 SNHLY and CDR2 FYNNEI. This CDR3 is CASTPKGTASYEQYF. CDR3 in DNA: TGTGCCAGCACCCCCAAGGGGACAGCTTCCTACGAGCAGTACTTC.

This rearrangement joins TRBV9 to TRBJ1-4; D remains unclear. Germline V lookup: CDR1 SGDLS, CDR2 YYNGEE. V dropped 0 bases and J dropped 2 bases, with 5 bases sitting between them. The CDR3 is 14 amino acids. CDR3 coding DNA: TGTGCCAGCAGCGTAGGGCAGACTAATGAAAAACTGTTTTTT. This sequence encodes CASSVGQTNEKLFF.

The chain combines TRBV7-9 with TRBJ1-5; 7 bases agree with TRBD1. After removal of 4 bases from V and 4 bases from J, the junction contained 4 bases not matched to a gene. The CDR3 is 14 amino acids. The V gene's germline CDR1 is SEHNR and CDR2 FQNEAQ (reference sequence). The CDR3: CASSSLDRNQPQHF. The CDR3 bases are TGTGCCAGCAGCTCCTTGGACAGGAATCAGCCCCAGCATTTT.

The sample holds one count of this clone. The CDR3 region has the DNA TGTGCCAGCAGGCCGGAGACCGGGGAGCTGTTTTTT. Translating gives CASRPETGELFF. The J gene is TRBJ2-2, the V gene TRBV27; D call uncertain. The V end lost 6 bases, the J end lost 5 bases, and 7 bases lay between the germline ends. Per germline, CDR1 MNHEY and CDR2 SMNVEV (reference sequence). CDR3 length: 12 amino acids.

The chain combines TRBV5-1 with TRBJ2-1, with 12 bases matching TRBD2. The germline V gene has CDR1 SGHRS and CDR2 YFSETQ. The CDR3 sequence is 17 residues long. J gave up 1 base and V 0 bases, and 2 bases lay outside the gene matches. The chain's CDR3 is CASSLGTSGGSYNEQFF. CDR3 DNA sequence: TGCGCCAGCAGCTTGGGAACTAGCGGGGGGTCCTACAATGAGCAGTTCTTC.

The rearrangement links TRBV5-1 to TRBJ1-2; 7 bases map to TRBD1. Trimming cost V 2 bases and J 4 bases; bases outside gene matches: 8. Per the germline V gene, CDR1 is SGHRS and CDR2 is YFSETQ. The CDR3 extends over 15 amino acids. CDR3 in amino acids: CASSLTGDLFYGYTF. The CDR3 DNA reads TGCGCCAGCAGCTTAACAGGGGATTTGTTCTATGGCTACACCTTC. The variable domain in full, completed from reference TRBV5-1 and TRBJ1-2, reads KAGVTQTPRYLIKTRGQQVTLSCSPISGHRSVSWYQQTPGQGLQFLFEYFSETQRNKGNFPGRFSGRQFSNSRSEMNVSTLELGDSALYLCASSLTGDLFYGYTFGSGTRLTVV.

The chain couples TRBV28 to TRBJ2-3, with no clear D. The CDR3 length is 13 residues. Trimming left V 11 bases short and J 1 base short, with 13 bases between. Germline V lookup: CDR1 MDHEN, CDR2 SYDVKM. CDR3 DNA sequence: TGTGCCGGTCGAAGATCGGGCACAGATACGCAGTATTTT. Protein: CAGRRSGTDTQYF.